A selection of T cell receptor beta chains follows, all from one sample in a study of control samples from healthy donors and cancer patients. TCRdb keeps only in-frame clones here, not all; method: immunoSEQ multiplex PCR. The sample lists 100,000 to 150,000 clones, 92% occurring once. Sequencing was performed on PBMCs. The receptors were gathered from a man older than 75 with head and neck cancer. Both conserved end residues are part of each CDR3. D genes are given only for firm matches. Not every row has a clone size; where given, it reads once, few, many or a size class.

D: TRBD1; J: TRBJ1-2; V: TRBV5-6; size: once; CDR3: CASSWSGQFYGYTF; DNA: TGTGCCAGCAGCTGGTCGGGACAGTTTTATGGCTACACCTTC
D: -; J: TRBJ1-1; V: TRBV4-2; size: -; CDR3: CASSQGQGSTRAFF; DNA: TGTGCCAGCAGCCAAGGGCAGGGGAGTACTAGAGCTTTCTTT
D: -; J: TRBJ1-1; V: TRBV18; size: -; CDR3: CASSPRVNTEAFF; DNA: TGTGCCAGCTCACCAAGAGTGAACACTGAAGCTTTCTTT
D: -; J: TRBJ2-1; V: TRBV3-1/TRBV3-2; size: -; CDR3: CASSQMPGLANEQFF; DNA: TGTGCCAGCAGCCAGATGCCGGGACTCGCTAATGAGCAGTTCTTC
D: -; J: TRBJ2-6; V: TRBV7-9; size: -; CDR3: CASSLGMGTGANVLTF; DNA: TGTGCCAGCAGCTTAGGTATGGGGACTGGGGCCAACGTCCTGACTTTC
D: TRBD1; J: TRBJ1-3; V: TRBV11-2; size: once; CDR3: CASSPDRGTGNTIYF; DNA: TGTGCCAGCAGCCCGGACAGGGGAACTGGAAACACCATATATTTT
D: TRBD1; J: TRBJ2-7; V: TRBV5-1; size: -; CDR3: CASSWTGYEQYF; DNA: TGCGCCAGCAGCTGGACAGGTTACGAGCAGTACTTC
D: -; J: TRBJ2-7; V: TRBV18; size: -; CDR3: CASSLQVVGYEQYF; DNA: TGTGCCAGCTCACTCCAGGTGGTCGGCTACGAGCAGTACTTC
D: -; J: TRBJ2-7; V: TRBV12-3/TRBV12-4; size: -; CDR3: CASSLYGSYEQYF; DNA: TGTGCCAGCAGTTTATACGGCTCCTACGAGCAGTACTTC
D: TRBD1; J: TRBJ1-4; V: TRBV3-1/TRBV3-2; size: -; CDR3: CASSPRQGSEKLFF; DNA: TGTGCCAGCAGCCCCCGACAGGGTAGCGAAAAACTGTTTTTT
D: -; J: TRBJ2-3; V: TRBV7-2; size: -; CDR3: CASSLPHGTQYF; DNA: TGTGCCAGCAGCCTCCCACACGGTACGCAGTATTTT
D: TRBD2; J: TRBJ2-7; V: TRBV5-5; size: -; CDR3: CASSLVPTSLSREQYF; DNA: TGTGCCAGCAGCTTGGTACCGACTAGCTTAAGTCGCGAGCAGTACTTC
D: -; J: TRBJ1-3; V: TRBV7-9; size: -; CDR3: CASSLAAPQLGNTIYF; DNA: TGTGCCAGCAGCTTAGCCGCCCCTCAACTTGGAAACACCATATATTTT
D: -; J: TRBJ1-5; V: TRBV7-2; size: -; CDR3: CASSGRLGNQPQHF; DNA: TGTGCCAGCAGCGGACGCCTGGGCAATCAGCCCCAGCATTTT
D: -; J: TRBJ2-7; V: TRBV27; size: -; CDR3: CASSLNRISMNEQYF; DNA: TGTGCCAGCAGTTTAAATAGAATATCTATGAACGAGCAGTACTTC
D: -; J: TRBJ2-6; V: TRBV6-2/TRBV6-3; size: once; CDR3: CASSYGFDGANVLTF; DNA: TGTGCCAGCAGTTACGGGTTTGATGGGGCCAACGTCCTGACTTTC
D: -; J: TRBJ1-3; V: TRBV7-8; size: -; CDR3: CASSLGGDSGNTIYF; DNA: TGTGCCAGCAGCTTAGGGGGGGACTCTGGAAACACCATATATTTT
D: -; J: TRBJ2-7; V: TRBV12-3/TRBV12-4; size: -; CDR3: CASSSRPYEQYF; DNA: TGTGCCAGCAGTTCCAGGCCATACGAGCAGTACTTC
D: TRBD1; J: TRBJ2-7; V: TRBV5-1; size: -; CDR3: CASSIQGNEQYF; DNA: TGCGCCAGCAGCATACAGGGGAATGAGCAGTACTTC
D: TRBD1; J: TRBJ1-4; V: TRBV6-6; size: -; CDR3: CASSLLGQGSNEKLFF; DNA: TGTGCCAGCAGTCTACTCGGACAGGGCTCTAATGAAAAACTGTTTTTT
D: -; J: TRBJ2-5; V: TRBV5-1; size: -; CDR3: CASSLEGLGETQYF; DNA: TGCGCCAGCAGCTTAGAGGGGTTAGGAGAGACCCAGTACTTC
D: -; J: TRBJ2-3; V: TRBV5-6; size: -; CDR3: CASSFRDYTDTQYF; DNA: TGTGCCAGCAGCTTCCGGGATTACACAGATACGCAGTATTTT
D: -; J: TRBJ1-1; V: TRBV4-2; size: -; CDR3: CASSLAGPLEAFF; DNA: TGTGCCAGCAGCCTGGCGGGGCCACTCGAAGCTTTCTTT
D: -; J: TRBJ2-5; V: TRBV14; size: -; CDR3: CASSPGPWATQYF; DNA: TGTGCCAGCAGCCCGGGCCCCTGGGCGACCCAGTACTTC